This T cell receptor beta chain came from a study of blood T cells in healthy people across ages. Findings and limits, study-wide: Investigators treated diversity estimates from one million T cells as underestimates.

Trimming left V 2 bases short and J 2 bases short, with 13 bases between. The CDR3 is 15 amino acids. Germline CDR1 and CDR2: SEHNR and FQNEAQ (reference sequence). The authors isolated at least 6.5 million PBMCs per sample. Concerning this clonotype itself: Its target is unknown.

The second PCR ran roughly 6 to 11 cycles with a sample-barcoded 5' primer and J-beta primers. A template-switch adaptor with 12 random nucleotides tagged each cDNA molecule. Sequencing recovered at least 2.5 million CDR3-containing paired-end reads from each sample. TCRdb reprocessed the 5' RACE reads via MiXCR and lists one record per CDR3 protein. Among 1,500,000 or so distinct CDR3 sequences, roughly 59% were seen once, and the ten largest hold more than 6%. This sequence originates from a man in his late teens or twenties in good health. The specimen sequenced was blood. V is TRBV7-9 and J is TRBJ2-7; possibly TRBD2 for D (6 bases). The CDR3 loop is CASSLSGSMTYEQYF. DNA of the CDR3: TGTGCCAGCAGCTTAAGCGGGTCGATGACCTACGAGCAGTACTTC.